Listed below are T cell receptor beta chains from one sample, sequenced in a study of immune characteristics of hereditary and idiopathic chronic pancreatitis. Only in-frame clones appear in the TCRdb table, and some are missing; sequencing was by immunoSEQ multiplex PCR. Here the sample spans about 14,000 clones, around 79% being singletons. What was sequenced was pancreas tissue with hereditary chronic pancreatitis. The receptors stem from a human donor with chronic pancreatitis. Both conserved end residues are part of each CDR3. The D gene is left open where the match is weak. Where a row states a size, it is once, few, many or the class of an expanded clone; other rows omit it.

V	J	D	size	CDR3	DNA
TRBV6-5	TRBJ1-1	TRBD1	few	CASSYSVQGGLEAFF	TGTGCCAGCAGTTACTCGGTACAGGGGGGCCTTGAAGCTTTCTTT
TRBV5-6	TRBJ2-7	NA	NA	CASSAGRPLYEQYF	TGTGCCAGCAGCGCGGGAAGACCCCTCTACGAGCAGTACTTC
TRBV4-2	TRBJ2-1	NA	NA	CASSQGPGWGNEQFF	TGTGCCAGCAGCCAAGGGCCGGGGTGGGGCAATGAGCAGTTCTTC
TRBV2	TRBJ1-3	TRBD1	NA	CASGSDRAGNTIYF	TGTGCCAGCGGTTCGGACAGGGCGGGAAACACCATATATTTT
TRBV30	TRBJ1-6	NA	NA	CAWGRPSSPLHF	TGTGCCTGGGGGAGACCGAGCTCACCCCTCCACTTT
TRBV19	TRBJ1-1	NA	medium-sized	CASSIESGAMNTEAFF	TGTGCCAGTAGTATAGAATCCGGGGCAATGAACACTGAAGCTTTCTTT
TRBV6-2/TRBV6-3	TRBJ2-2	NA	few	CASSLGHGELFF	TGTGCCAGCAGTCTAGGCCACGGGGAGCTGTTTTTT
TRBV6-5	TRBJ2-4	NA	NA	CASSRETKNIQYF	TGTGCCAGCAGCAGGGAAACCAAAAACATTCAGTACTTC
TRBV6-4	TRBJ2-2	TRBD2	NA	CASSELAGNTGELFF	TGTGCCAGCAGTGAACTAGCGGGAAACACCGGGGAGCTGTTTTTT
TRBV5-8	TRBJ2-7	TRBD1	NA	CASSLYRGSLDEQYF	TGTGCCAGCAGCTTATACAGGGGGTCCCTCGACGAGCAGTACTTC
TRBV4-2	TRBJ2-3	TRBD2	NA	CASSGRVEDTQYF	TGTGCCAGCAGCGGGAGGGTCGAAGATACGCAGTATTTT
TRBV7-3	TRBJ2-1	NA	NA	CASPLYNEQFF	TGTGCCAGCCCCTTATACAATGAGCAGTTCTTC
TRBV28	TRBJ1-1	NA	NA	CASSLPPNTEAFF	TGTGCCAGCAGTTTACCTCCGAACACTGAAGCTTTCTTT
TRBV27	TRBJ2-5	TRBD2	NA	CASSPRTSGRAGAQYF	TGTGCCAGCAGTCCCCGGACTAGCGGGAGGGCCGGGGCCCAGTACTTC
TRBV9	TRBJ2-1	NA	NA	CASSLRGIENEQFF	TGTGCCAGCAGCTTAAGGGGGATTGAAAATGAGCAGTTCTTC
TRBV24-1	TRBJ2-5	NA	NA	CATSVSGRETQYF	TGTGCCACCAGTGTATCAGGTCGAGAGACCCAGTACTTC
TRBV7-6	TRBJ1-1	TRBD1	NA	CASSPRPGTGQGASEAFF	TGTGCCAGCAGCCCTAGACCTGGAACGGGACAGGGGGCATCTGAAGCTTTCTTT
TRBV12-3/TRBV12-4	TRBJ1-4	NA	NA	CASSFGSEKLFF	TGTGCCAGCAGTTTCGGGAGTGAAAAACTGTTTTTT
TRBV9	TRBJ2-1	NA	NA	CASSVGGRNEQFF	TGTGCCAGCAGCGTAGGAGGCAGGAATGAGCAGTTCTTC
TRBV7-9	TRBJ2-3	TRBD2	few	CASSFLRTSGRMTDTQYF	TGTGCCAGCAGCTTCCTACGGACTAGCGGGAGGATGACAGATACGCAGTATTTT
TRBV5-1	TRBJ2-5	TRBD2	NA	CASIPGLAGDGTQYF	TGCGCCAGCATCCCGGGACTAGCGGGAGATGGGACCCAGTACTTC
TRBV2	TRBJ2-2	NA	few	CASSPILGAGELFF	TGTGCCAGCAGTCCCATTTTAGGGGCCGGGGAGCTGTTTTTT
TRBV6-1	TRBJ2-1	NA	few	CASSEAGGSYNEQFF	TGTGCCAGCAGTGAAGCAGGGGGCTCCTACAATGAGCAGTTCTTC
TRBV5-1	TRBJ2-6	NA	NA	CASSLGPTGANVLTF	TGCGCCAGCAGCTTGGGGCCTACCGGGGCCAACGTCCTGACTTTC
TRBV27	TRBJ2-1	NA	NA	CASSFRGLYNEQFF	TGTGCCAGCAGTTTTAGGGGGTTGTACAATGAGCAGTTCTTC
TRBV10-3	TRBJ1-5	NA	NA	CATREGQNQPQHF	TGTGCCACCCGCGAAGGACAGAATCAGCCCCAGCATTTT
TRBV5-1	TRBJ1-1	NA	NA	CASRTSRGDTEAFF	TGCGCCAGCAGGACCTCTAGAGGGGACACTGAAGCTTTCTTT
TRBV7-9	TRBJ1-2	NA	few	CASSPGNNYGYTF	TGTGCCAGCAGCCCTGGTAATAACTATGGCTACACCTTC
TRBV6-5	TRBJ2-3	NA	NA	CATSTDTDTQYF	TGTGCCACGTCGACAGACACAGATACGCAGTATTTT
TRBV11-3	TRBJ2-4	NA	NA	CASPNPLAKNIQYF	TGTGCCAGCCCGAACCCTCTAGCCAAAAACATTCAGTACTTC
TRBV14	TRBJ1-1	NA	NA	CASSQEKNTEAFF	TGTGCCAGCAGCCAAGAGAAGAACACTGAAGCTTTCTTT
TRBV28	TRBJ1-2	NA	NA	CASRPQGGNYGYTF	TGTGCCAGCAGACCACAGGGAGGGAACTATGGCTACACCTTC
TRBV2	TRBJ2-3	NA	NA	CASSGTWGTDTQYF	TGTGCCAGCAGTGGCACTTGGGGCACAGATACGCAGTATTTT
TRBV24-1	TRBJ2-5	NA	NA	CATSDRGKGGIDETQYF	TGTGCCACCAGTGATCGGGGGAAAGGGGGCATAGACGAGACCCAGTACTTC
TRBV9	TRBJ1-3	NA	NA	CASSVGIGISGNTIYF	TGTGCCAGCAGCGTAGGGATTGGGATCTCTGGAAACACCATATATTTT
TRBV10-2	TRBJ1-1	TRBD1	once	CASGALGQGMEAFF	TGCGCCAGCGGGGCTCTTGGACAGGGGATGGAAGCTTTCTTT
TRBV27	TRBJ2-1	TRBD2	once	CASSPYVGLPLEQFF	TGTGCCAGCAGTCCCTACGTGGGACTACCGCTAGAGCAGTTCTTC
TRBV6-5	TRBJ1-1	NA	medium-sized	CASSYDTRGRTEAFF	TGTGCCAGCAGTTACGATACGCGGGGGCGGACTGAAGCTTTCTTT
TRBV7-9	TRBJ1-2	TRBD1	few	CASSEQGELGYTF	TGTGCCAGCAGCGAACAGGGGGAGCTTGGCTACACCTTC
TRBV27	TRBJ2-7	TRBD1	NA	CASSTRQGGEQYF	TGTGCCAGCAGTACTCGACAGGGTGGGGAGCAGTACTTC
TRBV19	TRBJ2-7	NA	NA	CASSSVHLSYEQYF	TGTGCCAGTAGTTCAGTACATCTATCCTACGAGCAGTACTTC
TRBV19	TRBJ1-2	TRBD1	NA	CASNRQGAFGYTF	TGTGCCAGTAATCGGCAGGGGGCCTTTGGCTACACCTTC
TRBV6-5	TRBJ2-7	NA	NA	CASGQGGPYEQYF	TGTGCCAGCGGGCAGGGGGGACCCTACGAGCAGTACTTC
TRBV5-4	TRBJ2-1	NA	once	CASSLWGGPNEQFF	TGTGCCAGCAGCTTGTGGGGCGGTCCGAATGAGCAGTTCTTC
TRBV6-5	TRBJ1-2	NA	NA	CASNVQGYYGYTF	TGTGCCAGCAACGTTCAGGGGTACTATGGCTACACCTTC
TRBV7-7	TRBJ2-1	TRBD1	NA	CASSLAPTGGWNEQFF	TGTGCTAGCAGCTTAGCGCCCACAGGGGGCTGGAATGAGCAGTTCTTC
TRBV5-4	TRBJ1-2	NA	NA	CASSLEGNYGYTF	TGTGCCAGCAGCTTGGAAGGAAACTATGGCTACACCTTC
TRBV28	TRBJ2-2	TRBD2	medium-sized	CASTLGLAGSGELFF	TGTGCCAGCACCTTGGGACTAGCAGGATCCGGGGAGCTGTTTTTT
TRBV28	TRBJ1-2	NA	NA	CASSRASYGYTF	TGTGCCAGCAGTCGGGCCTCCTATGGCTACACCTTC
TRBV6-1	TRBJ1-5	NA	NA	CASSERIGTRNQPQHF	TGTGCCAGCAGTGAACGAATCGGGACGCGCAATCAGCCCCAGCATTTT
TRBV19	TRBJ1-1	NA	few	CASSMTTGGTEAFF	TGTGCCAGTAGTATGACGACGGGGGGCACTGAAGCTTTCTTT
TRBV30	TRBJ1-5	TRBD1	few	CAWSYRDRVDQPQHF	TGTGCCTGGAGTTACCGGGACAGGGTCGATCAGCCCCAGCATTTT
TRBV5-5	TRBJ1-2	NA	NA	CASSLDGGGYGYTF	TGTGCCAGCAGCTTGGACGGCGGCGGCTATGGCTACACCTTC
TRBV6-2/TRBV6-3	TRBJ2-7	NA	NA	CASSSGRDYAGGYEQYF	TGTGCCAGCAGTTCCGGACGCGACTATGCTGGGGGGTACGAGCAGTACTTC
TRBV19	TRBJ2-1	TRBD2	NA	CASSRRLAGGSSYNEQFF	TGTGCCAGTAGTAGAAGACTAGCGGGAGGGAGCTCCTACAATGAGCAGTTCTTC
TRBV6-4	TRBJ2-2	NA	NA	CASRQQDTGELFF	TGTGCCAGCAGACAACAGGACACCGGGGAGCTGTTTTTT
TRBV11-3	TRBJ2-3	NA	NA	CASSLAGADTQYF	TGTGCCAGCAGCTTAGCGGGAGCAGATACGCAGTATTTT
TRBV5-1	TRBJ2-5	TRBD2	NA	CASSDPGLEKETQYF	TGCGCCAGCAGCGATCCGGGACTAGAAAAAGAGACCCAGTACTTC
TRBV7-2	TRBJ2-7	TRBD1	NA	CASSPRTGGNYEQYF	TGTGCCAGCAGCCCCCGGACAGGGGGGAACTACGAGCAGTACTTC